This T cell receptor beta chain was found in a study of T cells after yellow fever vaccination. On the study more broadly: Researchers used SMART-Seq v4 Ultra Low Input to prepare fractions that had low cell numbers. General study findings and limits: The booster response re-showed most primary clones: approximately 95% CD4, around 85% CD8.

TCR cDNA, made by 5'RACE template switching, carried an added universal primer site and UMIs. TCRdb re-derived calls from the 5' RACE reads in MiXCR, one entry per CDR3 protein. The table includes more than 90,000 distinct CDR3 sequences, roughly 7.9% detected once. The CDR3 covers 13 residues. The V gene's germline CDR1 is MGHDK and CDR2 SYGVNS. Trimming took 8 bases from V and 10 from J; bases not matched to a gene: 5. This clonotype was detected only a few times. What it binds is unknown. The rearrangement uses TRBV25-1 and TRBJ1-6; TRBD1 aligns across 10 bases. This material consisted of CD4+ T cells sorted from PBMCs, taken more than 40 days after the first yellow fever vaccination. The receptor comes from a man aged 18 to 35 who received the YFV17D yellow fever vaccine. CDR3 DNA: TGTGCCAGCGGGGACAGGGGCGTATCACCCCTCCACTTT. This translates into CASGDRGVSPLHF.